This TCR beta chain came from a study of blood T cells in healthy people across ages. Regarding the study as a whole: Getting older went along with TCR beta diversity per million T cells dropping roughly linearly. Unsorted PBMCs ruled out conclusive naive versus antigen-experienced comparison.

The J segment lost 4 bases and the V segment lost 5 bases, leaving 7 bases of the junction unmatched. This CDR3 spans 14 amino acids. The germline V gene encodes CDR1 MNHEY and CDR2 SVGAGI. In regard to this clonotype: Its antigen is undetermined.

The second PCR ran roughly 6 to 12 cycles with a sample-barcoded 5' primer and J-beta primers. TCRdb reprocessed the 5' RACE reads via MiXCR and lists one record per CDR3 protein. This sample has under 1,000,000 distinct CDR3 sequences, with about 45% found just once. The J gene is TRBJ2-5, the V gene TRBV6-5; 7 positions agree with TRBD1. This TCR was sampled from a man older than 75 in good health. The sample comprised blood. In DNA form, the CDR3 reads TGTGCCAGCAGTGGGGCGACAGGGAGAGAGACCCAGTACTTC. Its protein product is CASSGATGRETQYF.